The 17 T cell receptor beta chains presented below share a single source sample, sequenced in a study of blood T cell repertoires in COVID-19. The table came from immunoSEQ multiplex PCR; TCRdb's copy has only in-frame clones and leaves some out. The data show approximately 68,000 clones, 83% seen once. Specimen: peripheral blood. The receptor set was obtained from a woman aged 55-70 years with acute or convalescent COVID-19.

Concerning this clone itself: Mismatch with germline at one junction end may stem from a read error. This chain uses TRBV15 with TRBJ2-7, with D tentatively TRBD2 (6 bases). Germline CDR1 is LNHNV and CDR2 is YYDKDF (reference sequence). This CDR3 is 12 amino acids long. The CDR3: CATSRDRGNGNF. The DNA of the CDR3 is TGTGCCACCAGCAGAGATCGGGGGAACGGAAACTTC.

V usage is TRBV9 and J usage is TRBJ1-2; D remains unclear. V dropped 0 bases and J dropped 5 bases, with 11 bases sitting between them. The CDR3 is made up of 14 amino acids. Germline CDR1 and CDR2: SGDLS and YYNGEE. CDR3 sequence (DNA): TGTGCCAGCAGCGTAGATTCTCAGAAATATGGCTACACCTTC. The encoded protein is CASSVDSQKYGYTF.

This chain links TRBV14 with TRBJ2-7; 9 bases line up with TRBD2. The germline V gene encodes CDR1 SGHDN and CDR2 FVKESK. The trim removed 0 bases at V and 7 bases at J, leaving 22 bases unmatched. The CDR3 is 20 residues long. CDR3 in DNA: TGTGCCAGCAGCCAAGACACCCAAGGGGTTGTGCGGGGGGGCTTTCGGGAGCAGTACTTC. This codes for CASSQDTQGVVRGGFREQYF.

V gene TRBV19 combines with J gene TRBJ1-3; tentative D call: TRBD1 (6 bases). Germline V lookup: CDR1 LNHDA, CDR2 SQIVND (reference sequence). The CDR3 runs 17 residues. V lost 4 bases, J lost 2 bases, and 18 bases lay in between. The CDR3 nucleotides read TGTGCCAGTAGTAAATACTCTACAGGGTCGGCTGGAAACACCATATATTTT. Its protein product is CASSKYSTGSAGNTIYF.

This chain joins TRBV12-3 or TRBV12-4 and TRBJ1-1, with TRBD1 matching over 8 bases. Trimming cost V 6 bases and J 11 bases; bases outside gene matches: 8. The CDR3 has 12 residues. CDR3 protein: CASSFGTGSAFF. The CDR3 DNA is TGTGCCAGCAGCTTCGGGACAGGTAGCGCTTTCTTT.

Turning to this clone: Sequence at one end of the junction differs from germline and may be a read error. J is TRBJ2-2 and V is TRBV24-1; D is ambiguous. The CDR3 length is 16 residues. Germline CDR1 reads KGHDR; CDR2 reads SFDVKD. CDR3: CTTQRQPPTNTGELFF. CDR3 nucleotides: TGTACCACCCAGCGCCAGCCGCCCACGAACACCGGGGAGCTGTTTTTT.

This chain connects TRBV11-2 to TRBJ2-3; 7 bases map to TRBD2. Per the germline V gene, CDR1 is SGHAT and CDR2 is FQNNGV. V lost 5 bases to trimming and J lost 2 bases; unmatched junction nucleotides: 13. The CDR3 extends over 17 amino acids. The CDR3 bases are TGTGCCAGCAGCCCCACACTACTAGCGACCAACACAGATACGCAGTATTTT. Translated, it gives CASSPTLLATNTDTQYF.

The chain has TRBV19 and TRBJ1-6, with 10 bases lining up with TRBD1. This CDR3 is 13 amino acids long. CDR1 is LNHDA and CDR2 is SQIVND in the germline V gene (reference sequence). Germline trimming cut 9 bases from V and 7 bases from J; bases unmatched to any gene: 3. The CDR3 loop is CASKDRGNSPLHF. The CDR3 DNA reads TGTGCCAGCAAGGACAGGGGGAATTCACCCCTCCACTTT.

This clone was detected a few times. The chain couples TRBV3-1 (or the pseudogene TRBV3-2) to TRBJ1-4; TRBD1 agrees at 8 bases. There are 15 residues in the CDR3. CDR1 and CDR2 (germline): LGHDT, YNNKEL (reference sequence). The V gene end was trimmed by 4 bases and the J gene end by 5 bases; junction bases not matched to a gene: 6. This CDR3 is CASSPTGGLNEKLFF. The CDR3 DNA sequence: TGTGCCAGCAGCCCCACAGGGGGATTGAATGAAAAACTGTTTTTT.

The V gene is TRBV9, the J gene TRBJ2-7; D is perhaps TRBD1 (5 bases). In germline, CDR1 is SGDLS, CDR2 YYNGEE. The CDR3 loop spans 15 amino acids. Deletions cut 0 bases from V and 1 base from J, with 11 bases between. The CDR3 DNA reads TGTGCCAGCAGCGTAGGACAGACCCTTTCCTACGAGCAGTACTTC. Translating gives CASSVGQTLSYEQYF.

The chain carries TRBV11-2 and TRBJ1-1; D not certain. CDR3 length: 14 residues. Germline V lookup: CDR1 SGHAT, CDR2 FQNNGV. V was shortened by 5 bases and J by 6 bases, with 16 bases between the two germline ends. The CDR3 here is CASSTPPNRAEAFF. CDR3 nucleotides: TGTGCCAGCAGCACCCCACCGAATCGCGCTGAAGCTTTCTTT.

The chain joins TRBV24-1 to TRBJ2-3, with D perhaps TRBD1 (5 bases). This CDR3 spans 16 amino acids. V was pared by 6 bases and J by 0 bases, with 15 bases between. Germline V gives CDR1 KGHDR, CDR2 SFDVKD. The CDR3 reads CATSPSDSPSTDTQYF. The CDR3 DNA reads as TGTGCCACCAGTCCCTCCGACAGCCCTAGCACAGATACGCAGTATTTT.

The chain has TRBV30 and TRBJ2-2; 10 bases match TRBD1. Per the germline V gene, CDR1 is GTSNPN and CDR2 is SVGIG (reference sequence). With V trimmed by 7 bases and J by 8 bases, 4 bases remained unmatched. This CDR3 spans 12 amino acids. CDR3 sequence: CASDRGQGELFF. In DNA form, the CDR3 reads TGTGCCTCTGACAGGGGGCAAGGGGAGCTGTTTTTT.

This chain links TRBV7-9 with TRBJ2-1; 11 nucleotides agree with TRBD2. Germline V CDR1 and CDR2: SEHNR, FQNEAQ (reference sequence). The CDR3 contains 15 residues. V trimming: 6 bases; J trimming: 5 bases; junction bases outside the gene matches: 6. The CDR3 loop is CASRPTSGGDNEQFF. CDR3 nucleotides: TGTGCCAGCAGGCCTACTAGCGGGGGAGACAATGAGCAGTTCTTC.

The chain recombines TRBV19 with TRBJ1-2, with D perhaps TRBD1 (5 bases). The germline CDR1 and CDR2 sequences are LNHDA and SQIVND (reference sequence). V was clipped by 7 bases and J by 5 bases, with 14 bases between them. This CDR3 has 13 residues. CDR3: CASTTPRQYGYTF. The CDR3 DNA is TGTGCCAGTACCACCCCCCGACAGTATGGCTACACCTTC.

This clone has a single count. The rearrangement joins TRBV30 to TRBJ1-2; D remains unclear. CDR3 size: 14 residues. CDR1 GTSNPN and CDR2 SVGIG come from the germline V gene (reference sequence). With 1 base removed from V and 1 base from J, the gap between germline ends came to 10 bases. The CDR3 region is CAWSDSSSNYGYTF. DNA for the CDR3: TGTGCCTGGAGTGATAGTAGCAGTAACTATGGCTACACCTTC.

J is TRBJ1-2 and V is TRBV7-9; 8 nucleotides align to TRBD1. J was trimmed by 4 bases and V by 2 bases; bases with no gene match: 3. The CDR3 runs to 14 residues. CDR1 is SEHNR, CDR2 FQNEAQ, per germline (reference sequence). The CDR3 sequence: CASSLQGAGYGYTF. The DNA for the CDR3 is TGTGCCAGCAGCTTACAGGGGGCAGGCTATGGCTACACCTTC.